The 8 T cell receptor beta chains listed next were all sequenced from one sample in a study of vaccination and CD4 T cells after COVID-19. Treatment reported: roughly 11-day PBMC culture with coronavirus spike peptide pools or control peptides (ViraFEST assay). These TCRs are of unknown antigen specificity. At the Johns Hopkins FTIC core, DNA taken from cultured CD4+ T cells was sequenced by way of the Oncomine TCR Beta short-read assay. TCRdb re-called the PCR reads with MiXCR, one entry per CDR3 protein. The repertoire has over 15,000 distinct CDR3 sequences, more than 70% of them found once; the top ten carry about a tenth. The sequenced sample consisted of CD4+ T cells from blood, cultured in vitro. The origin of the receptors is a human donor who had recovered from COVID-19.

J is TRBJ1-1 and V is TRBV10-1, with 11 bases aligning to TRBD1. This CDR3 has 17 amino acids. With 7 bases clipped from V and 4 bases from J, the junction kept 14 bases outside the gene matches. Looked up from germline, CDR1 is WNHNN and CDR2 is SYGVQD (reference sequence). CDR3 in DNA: TGCGCCAGCACCTTGGGTGGGACAGGGGGACCCCCCACTGAAGCTTTCTTT. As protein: CASTLGGTGGPPTEAFF.

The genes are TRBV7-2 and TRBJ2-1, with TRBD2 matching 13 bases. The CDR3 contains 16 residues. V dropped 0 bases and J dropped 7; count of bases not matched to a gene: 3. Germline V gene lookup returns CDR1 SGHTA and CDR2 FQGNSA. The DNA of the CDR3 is TGTGCCAGCAGCTTAGCAGGACTAGCGGGAGATAATGAGCAGTTCTTC. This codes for CASSLAGLAGDNEQFF.

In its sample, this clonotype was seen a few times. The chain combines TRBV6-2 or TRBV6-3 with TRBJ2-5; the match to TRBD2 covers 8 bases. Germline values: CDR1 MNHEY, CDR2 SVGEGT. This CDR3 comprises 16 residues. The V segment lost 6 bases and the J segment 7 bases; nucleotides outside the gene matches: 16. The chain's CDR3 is CASSARGGGEDRTQYF. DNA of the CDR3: TGTGCCAGCAGCGCCCGGGGGGGCGGGGAAGATCGGACCCAGTACTTC.

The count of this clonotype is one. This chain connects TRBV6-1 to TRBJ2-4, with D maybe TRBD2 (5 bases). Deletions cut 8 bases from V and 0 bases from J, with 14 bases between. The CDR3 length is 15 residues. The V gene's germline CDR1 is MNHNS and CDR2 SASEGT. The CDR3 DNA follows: TGTGCCAGCTCCGGGGAAATCCTAGCCAAAAACATTCAGTACTTC. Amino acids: CASSGEILAKNIQYF.

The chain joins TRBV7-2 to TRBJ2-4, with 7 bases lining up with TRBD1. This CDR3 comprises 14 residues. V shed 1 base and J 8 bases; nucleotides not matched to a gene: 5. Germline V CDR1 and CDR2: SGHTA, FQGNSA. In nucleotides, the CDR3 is TGTGCCAGCAGCTTAGAGGGGGCGTGGGACATTCAGTACTTC. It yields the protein CASSLEGAWDIQYF.

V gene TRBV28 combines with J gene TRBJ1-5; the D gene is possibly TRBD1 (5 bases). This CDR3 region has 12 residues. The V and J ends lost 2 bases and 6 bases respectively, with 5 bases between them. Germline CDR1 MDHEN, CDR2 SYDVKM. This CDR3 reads CASSLRGQPQHF. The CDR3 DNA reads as TGTGCCAGCAGTTTAAGGGGTCAGCCCCAGCATTTT. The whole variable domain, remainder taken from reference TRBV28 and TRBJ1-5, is DVKVTQSSRYLVKRTGEKVFLECVQDMDHENMFWYRQDPGLGLRLIYFSYDVKMKEKGDIPEGYSVSREKKERFSLILESASTNQTSMYLCASSLRGQPQHFGDGTRLSIL.

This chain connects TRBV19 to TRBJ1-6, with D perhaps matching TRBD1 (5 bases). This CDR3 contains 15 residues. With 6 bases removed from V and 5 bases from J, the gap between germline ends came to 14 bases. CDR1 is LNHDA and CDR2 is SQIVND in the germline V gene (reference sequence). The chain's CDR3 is CASRRTGTDNSPLHF. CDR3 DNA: TGTGCCAGTAGGAGGACCGGGACCGATAATTCACCCCTCCACTTT. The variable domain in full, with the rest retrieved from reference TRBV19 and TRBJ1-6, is DGGITQSPKYLFRKEGQNVTLSCEQNLNHDAMYWYRQDPGQGLRLIYYSQIVNDFQKGDIAEGYSVSREKKESFPLTVTSAQKNPTAFYLCASRRTGTDNSPLHFGNGTRLTVT.

The CDR3: CVLVRGSGYTF. CDR3 bases: TGTGTATTAGTTCGGGGGTCTGGCTACACCTTC. The rearrangement joins TRBV6-1 to TRBJ1-2, with D perhaps TRBD1 (5 bases). The CDR3 totals 11 residues. CDR1 is MNHNS, CDR2 SASEGT, per germline.